What follows are 20 T cell receptor beta chains derived from one specimen sequenced in a study of T cell responses to AZD1222 COVID-19 vaccine. The repertoire was sequenced with immunoSEQ multiplex PCR; TCRdb's copy has only in-frame clones and lacks some. The sample records under 150,000 clones, approximately 90% being singletons. Sequenced here: peripheral blood, sampled on day 0 of AZD1222 vaccination. The source is an adult in good health.

This clone was picked up one time. The chain is built from TRBV6-5 and TRBJ2-7; D may be TRBD1 (7 bases). The CDR3 has 15 amino acids. With 1 base removed from V and 4 bases from J, the gap between germline ends came to 14 bases. Germline CDR1 and CDR2: MNHEY and SVGAGI. CDR3 bases: TGTGCCAGCAGTTACTGGCAGGGGGGCTTGTACGAGCAGTACTTC. As protein: CASSYWQGGLYEQYF.

The genes are TRBV9 and TRBJ1-4; D might be TRBD1 (5 bases). V lost 7 bases, J lost 8 bases, and 18 bases lay in between. The germline V gene has CDR1 SGDLS and CDR2 YYNGEE. The CDR3 sequence is 14 residues long. CDR3 in amino acids: CASGQGASGEKLFF. The CDR3 nucleotides read TGTGCCAGCGGCCAAGGGGCGAGTGGAGAAAAACTGTTTTTT.

The CDR3 sequence: CASSAYREAFF. The CDR3 nucleotides are TGTGCCAGCAGCGCGTACAGGGAAGCTTTCTTT. The chain recombines TRBV5-6 with TRBJ1-1; TRBD1 might be the D (5 bases). CDR3 length equals 11 residues. Germline loops: CDR1 SGHDT, CDR2 YYEEEE. Trimming left V 4 bases short and J 8 bases short, with 9 bases between.

This clone was seen only once. V usage is TRBV10-3 and J usage is TRBJ2-7; D is perhaps TRBD1 or TRBD2 (5 bases each). With 3 bases removed from V and 2 bases from J, the gap between germline ends came to 14 bases. The germline V gene encodes CDR1 ENHRY and CDR2 SYGVKD. The CDR3 is 15 residues long. CDR3 in amino acids: CAISDRAGRTYEQYF. CDR3 bases: TGTGCCATCAGTGATCGGGCAGGGAGAACCTACGAGCAGTACTTC.

The V call is TRBV11-2, the J call TRBJ2-5; TRBD1 or TRBD2 may be the D gene (5 bases each). V was cut by 5 bases and J by 7 bases, with 14 bases left in between. There are 13 residues in the CDR3. From germline, CDR1 is SGHAT and CDR2 FQNNGV. The CDR3 is CASSQPIGGTQYF. CDR3 nucleotide sequence: TGTGCCAGCAGCCAGCCCATTGGGGGGACCCAGTACTTC. Using reference TRBV11-2 and TRBJ2-5 for the parts outside the CDR3, the full variable domain is EAGVAQSPRYKIIEKRQSVAFWCNPISGHATLYWYQQILGQGPKLLIQFQNNGVVDDSQLPKDRFSAERLKGVDSTLKIQPAKLEDSAVYLCASSQPIGGTQYFGPGTRLLVL.

This chain joins TRBV6-5 and TRBJ1-5; D gene uncertain. This CDR3 spans 11 amino acids. Between the trimmed V and J ends, which lost 6 bases and 6 bases, there was a span of 6 bases. Germline loops: CDR1 MNHEY, CDR2 SVGAGI. Here the CDR3 reads CASSQAQPQHF. In nucleotides, the CDR3 is TGTGCCAGCAGCCAGGCTCAGCCCCAGCATTTT.

The chain links TRBV12-3 or TRBV12-4 to TRBJ1-2, with unresolved D. CDR3 length: 13 residues. V lost 3 bases and J 8 bases, leaving 13 bases between the germline ends. DNA of the CDR3: TGTGCCAGCAGTTTCCGGACGGGAGGGGGCTACACCTTC. The encoded protein is CASSFRTGGGYTF.

V gene TRBV6-5 combines with J gene TRBJ2-7, with 9 positions matching TRBD2. CDR3 length: 14 residues. CDR1 and CDR2 from the germline V gene are MNHEY and SVGAGI. Trimming removed 6 bases from V and 2 bases from J; junction bases left unmatched: 5. CDR3 in amino acids: CASRPGGGAYEQYF. In DNA, the CDR3 is TGTGCCAGCAGGCCGGGCGGGGGGGCCTACGAGCAGTACTTC.

The chain couples TRBV5-1 to TRBJ1-5; D is ambiguous. The CDR3 runs 15 residues. Germline lookup yields CDR1 SGHRS and CDR2 YFSETQ. Trimming pared 0 bases from V and 6 bases from J, leaving 13 bases between. CDR3 loop: CASSLGGRSGQPQHF. Written as DNA, the CDR3 is TGCGCCAGCAGCTTGGGAGGAAGGTCAGGTCAGCCCCAGCATTTT. The full variable domain, its missing parts supplied by reference TRBV5-1 and TRBJ1-5, is KAGVTQTPRYLIKTRGQQVTLSCSPISGHRSVSWYQQTPGQGLQFLFEYFSETQRNKGNFPGRFSGRQFSNSRSEMNVSTLELGDSALYLCASSLGGRSGQPQHFGDGTRLSIL.

Concerning this clone itself: Sequence at one end of the junction differs from germline and may be a read error. The CDR3 region has the DNA TGTGCCAGCAGAACAGGGACTTACTTGGACTTC. It is translated as CASRTGTYLDF. This chain joins TRBV2 and TRBJ2-4; perhaps D is TRBD1 or TRBD2 (6 bases each). CDR1 SNHLY and CDR2 FYNNEI come from the germline V gene. The CDR3 runs to 11 residues. Full variable domain (remainder filled in from reference TRBV2 and TRBJ2-4): EPEVTQTPSHQVTQMGQEVILRCVPISNHLYFYWYRQILGQKVEFLVSFYNNEISEKSEIFDDQFSVERPDGSNFTLKIRSTKLEDSAMYFCASRTGTYLDFGAGTRLSVL.

This sequence joins TRBV6-5 and TRBJ2-3; D is unclear. CDR1 MNHEY and CDR2 SVGAGI come from the germline V gene. The CDR3 has 13 amino acids. Between the trimmed V and J ends, which lost 8 bases and 5 bases, there was a span of 14 bases. In DNA form, the CDR3 reads TGTGCCAGCTTATGGGCCGTCTTAGATACGCAGTATTTT. Translating it yields CASLWAVLDTQYF.

The CDR3 DNA follows: TGTGCCAGCAGCGACGGGGCCAGGGGATCACCCCTCCACTTT. This sequence encodes CASSDGARGSPLHF. The chain links TRBV7-9 to TRBJ1-6, with D perhaps matching TRBD1 (6 bases). Germline V CDR1 and CDR2: SEHNR, FQNEAQ (reference sequence). This CDR3 region has 14 residues. Trimming pared 5 bases from V and 10 bases from J, leaving 15 bases between.

The J gene is TRBJ1-2, the V gene TRBV7-3; tentative D call: TRBD1 (5 bases). V lost 0 bases and J 7 bases, leaving 15 bases between the germline ends. CDR3 length: 15 amino acids. Per the germline V gene, CDR1 is SGHTA and CDR2 is FQGTGA. The CDR3 loop reads CASSLTGAGVSGYTF. Written as DNA, the CDR3 is TGTGCCAGCAGCTTAACAGGGGCTGGAGTAAGTGGCTACACCTTC.

V and J are TRBV3-1 (or the pseudogene TRBV3-2) and TRBJ2-1; D gene ambiguous. Germline V gives CDR1 LGHDT, CDR2 YNNKEL (reference sequence). Trimming took off 4 bases at V and 10 bases at J, with 14 bases between the two ends. CDR3 length equals 13 residues. This chain's CDR3 is CASSLGPPGEQFF. The CDR3 DNA reads TGTGCCAGCAGCCTCGGACCCCCCGGGGAGCAGTTCTTC.

J is TRBJ2-1 and V is TRBV6-5; D is possibly TRBD1 (7 bases). Trimming took 9 bases from V and 4 from J, leaving 16 bases between them. CDR1 MNHEY and CDR2 SVGAGI come from the germline V gene. This CDR3 has 14 residues. CDR3 in DNA: TGTGCCAGTGGGAGGCAGGGGGAATACAATGAGCAGTTCTTC. This gives the protein CASGRQGEYNEQFF.

V gene TRBV10-3 combines with J gene TRBJ2-1; D may be TRBD2 (5 bases). Trimming took 5 bases from V and 8 from J, leaving 13 bases between them. Germline V CDR1 and CDR2: ENHRY, SYGVKD. CDR3 length: 13 amino acids. The CDR3 protein is CAISPPVGDEQFF. CDR3 bases: TGTGCCATCAGTCCCCCTGTCGGGGATGAGCAGTTCTTC.

This chain uses TRBV7-9 with TRBJ1-5; D is unresolved. V was cut by 5 bases and J by 4 bases, with 24 bases left in between. From germline, CDR1 is SEHNR and CDR2 FQNEAQ (reference sequence). The CDR3 consists of 18 residues. CDR3 sequence reads: CASSTWPREGRWNQPQHF. CDR3 nucleotide sequence: TGTGCCAGCAGCACCTGGCCTAGGGAGGGTCGGTGGAATCAGCCCCAGCATTTT.

The chain recombines TRBV14 with TRBJ1-4; D is unclear. The germline V gene encodes CDR1 SGHDN and CDR2 FVKESK. Trimming left V 4 bases short and J 3 bases short, with 12 bases between. This CDR3 has 15 residues. CDR3 protein: CASSPRVGANEKLFF. DNA for the CDR3: TGTGCCAGCAGCCCTCGGGTGGGAGCTAATGAAAAACTGTTTTTT.

For the CDR3, the DNA is TGTGCCAGCAGCTTGGACACCGGGGAGCTGTTTTTT. The encoded protein is CASSLDTGELFF. The rearrangement links TRBV5-4 to TRBJ2-2, with D unresolved. The CDR3 covers 12 residues. The germline gives CDR1 SGHNT, CDR2 YYREEE (reference sequence). Between the trimmed V and J ends, which lost 0 bases and 3 bases, there was a span of 0 bases.

V gene TRBV7-2 combines with J gene TRBJ2-3, with D perhaps being TRBD1 or TRBD2 (6 bases each). With 5 bases removed from V and 4 bases from J, the gap between germline ends came to 16 bases. From germline, CDR1 is SGHTA and CDR2 FQGNSA. The CDR3 is 15 residues long. Here the CDR3 reads CASSLALGGPDTQYF. CDR3 DNA: TGTGCCAGCAGCCTCGCCCTGGGGGGCCCAGATACGCAGTATTTT.